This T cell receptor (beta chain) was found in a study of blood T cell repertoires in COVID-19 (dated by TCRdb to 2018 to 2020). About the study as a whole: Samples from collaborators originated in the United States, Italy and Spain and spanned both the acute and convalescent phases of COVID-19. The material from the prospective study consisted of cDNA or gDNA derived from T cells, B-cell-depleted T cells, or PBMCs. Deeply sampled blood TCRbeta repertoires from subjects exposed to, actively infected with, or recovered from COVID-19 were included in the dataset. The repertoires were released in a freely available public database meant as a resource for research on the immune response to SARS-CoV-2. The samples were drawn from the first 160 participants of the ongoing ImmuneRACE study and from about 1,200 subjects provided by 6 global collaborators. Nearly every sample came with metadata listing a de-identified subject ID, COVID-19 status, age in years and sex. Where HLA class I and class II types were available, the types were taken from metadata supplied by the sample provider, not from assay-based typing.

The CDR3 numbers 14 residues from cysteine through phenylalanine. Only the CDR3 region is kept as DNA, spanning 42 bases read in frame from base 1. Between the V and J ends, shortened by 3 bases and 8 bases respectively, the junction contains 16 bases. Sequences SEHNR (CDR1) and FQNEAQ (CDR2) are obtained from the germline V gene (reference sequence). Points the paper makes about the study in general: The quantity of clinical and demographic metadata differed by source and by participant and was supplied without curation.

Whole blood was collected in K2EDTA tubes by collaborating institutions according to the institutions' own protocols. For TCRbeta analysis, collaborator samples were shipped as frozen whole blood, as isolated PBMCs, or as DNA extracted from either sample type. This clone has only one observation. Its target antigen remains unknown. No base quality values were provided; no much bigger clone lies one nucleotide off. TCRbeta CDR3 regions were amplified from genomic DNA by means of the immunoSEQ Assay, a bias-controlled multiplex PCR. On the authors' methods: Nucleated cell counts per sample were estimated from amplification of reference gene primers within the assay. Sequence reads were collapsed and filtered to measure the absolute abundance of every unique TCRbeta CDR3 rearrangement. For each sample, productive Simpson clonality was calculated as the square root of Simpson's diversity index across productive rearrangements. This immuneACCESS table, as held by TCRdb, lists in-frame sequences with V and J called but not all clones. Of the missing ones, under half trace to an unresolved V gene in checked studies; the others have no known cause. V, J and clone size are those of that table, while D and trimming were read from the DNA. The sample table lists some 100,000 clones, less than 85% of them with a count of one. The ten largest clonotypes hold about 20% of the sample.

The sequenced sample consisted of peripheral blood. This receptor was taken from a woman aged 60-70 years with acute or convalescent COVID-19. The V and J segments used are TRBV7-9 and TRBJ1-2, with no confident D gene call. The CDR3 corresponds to CASSFSTNSRGYTF. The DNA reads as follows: TGTGCCAGCAGCTTTAGTACAAACTCGCGGGGCTACACCTTC.